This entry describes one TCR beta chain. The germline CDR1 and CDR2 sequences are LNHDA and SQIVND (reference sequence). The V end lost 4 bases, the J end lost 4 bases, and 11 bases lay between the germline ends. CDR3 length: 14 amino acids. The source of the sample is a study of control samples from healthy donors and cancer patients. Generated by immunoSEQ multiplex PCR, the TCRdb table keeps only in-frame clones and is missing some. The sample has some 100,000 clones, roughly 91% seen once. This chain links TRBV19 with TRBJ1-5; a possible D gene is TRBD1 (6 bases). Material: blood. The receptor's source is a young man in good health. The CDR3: CASSRQDPNQPQHF. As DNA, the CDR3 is TGTGCCAGTAGTAGACAGGACCCTAATCAGCCCCAGCATTTT.